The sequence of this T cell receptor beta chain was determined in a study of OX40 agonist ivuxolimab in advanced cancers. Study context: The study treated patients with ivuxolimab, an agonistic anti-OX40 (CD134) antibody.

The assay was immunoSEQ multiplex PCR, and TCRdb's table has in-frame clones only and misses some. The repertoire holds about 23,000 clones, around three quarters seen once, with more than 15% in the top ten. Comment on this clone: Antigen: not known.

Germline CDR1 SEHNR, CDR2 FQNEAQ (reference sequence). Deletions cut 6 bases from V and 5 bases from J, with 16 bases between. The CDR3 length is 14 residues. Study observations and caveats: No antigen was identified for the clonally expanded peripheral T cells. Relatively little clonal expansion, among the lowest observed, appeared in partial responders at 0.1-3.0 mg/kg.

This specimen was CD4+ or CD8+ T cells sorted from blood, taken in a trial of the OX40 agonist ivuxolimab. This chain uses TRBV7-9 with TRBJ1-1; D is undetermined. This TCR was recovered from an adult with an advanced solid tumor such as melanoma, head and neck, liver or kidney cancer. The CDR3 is CASSFWDGKTEAFF. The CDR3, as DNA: TGTGCCAGCAGTTTTTGGGATGGGAAGACTGAAGCTTTCTTT.